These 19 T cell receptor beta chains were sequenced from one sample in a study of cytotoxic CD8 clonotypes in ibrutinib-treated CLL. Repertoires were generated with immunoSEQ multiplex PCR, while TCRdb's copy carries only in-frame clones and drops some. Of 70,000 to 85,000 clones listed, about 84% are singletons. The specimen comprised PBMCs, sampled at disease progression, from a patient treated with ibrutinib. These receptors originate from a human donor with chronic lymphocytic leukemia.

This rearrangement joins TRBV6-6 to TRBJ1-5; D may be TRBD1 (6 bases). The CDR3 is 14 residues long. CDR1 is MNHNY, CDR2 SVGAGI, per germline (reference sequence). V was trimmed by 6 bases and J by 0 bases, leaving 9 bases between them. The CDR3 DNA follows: TGTGCCAGCAGGGACAGTTATAGCAATCAGCCCCAGCATTTT. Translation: CASRDSYSNQPQHF.

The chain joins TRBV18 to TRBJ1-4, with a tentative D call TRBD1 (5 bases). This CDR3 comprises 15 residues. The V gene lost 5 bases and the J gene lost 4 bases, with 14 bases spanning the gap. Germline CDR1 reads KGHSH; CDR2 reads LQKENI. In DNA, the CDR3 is TGTGCCAGCTCATCCCCGAGACAGCGTAATGAAAAACTGTTTTTT. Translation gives CASSSPRQRNEKLFF.

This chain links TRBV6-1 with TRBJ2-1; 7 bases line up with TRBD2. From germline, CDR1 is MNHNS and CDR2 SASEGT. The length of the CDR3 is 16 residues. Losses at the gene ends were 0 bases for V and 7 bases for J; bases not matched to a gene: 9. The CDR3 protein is CASSEAVLAQGNEQFF. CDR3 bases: TGTGCCAGCAGTGAAGCGGTACTAGCGCAAGGGAATGAGCAGTTCTTC.

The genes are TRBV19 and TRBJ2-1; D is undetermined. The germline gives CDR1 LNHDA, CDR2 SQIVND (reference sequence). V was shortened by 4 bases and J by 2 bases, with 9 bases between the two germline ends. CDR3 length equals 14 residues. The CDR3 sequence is CASSRVDTYNEQFF. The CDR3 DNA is TGTGCCAGTAGTAGGGTAGACACCTACAATGAGCAGTTCTTC.

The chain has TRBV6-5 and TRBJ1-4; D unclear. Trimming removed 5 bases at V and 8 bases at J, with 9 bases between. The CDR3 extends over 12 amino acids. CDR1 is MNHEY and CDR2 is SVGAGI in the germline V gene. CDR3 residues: CASSTPGEKLFF. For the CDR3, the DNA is TGTGCCAGCAGTACCCCGGGAGAAAAACTGTTTTTT.

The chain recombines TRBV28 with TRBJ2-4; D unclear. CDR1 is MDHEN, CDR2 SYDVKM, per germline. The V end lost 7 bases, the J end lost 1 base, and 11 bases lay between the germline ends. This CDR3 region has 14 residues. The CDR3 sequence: CASNLGNAKNIQYF. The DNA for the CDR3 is TGTGCCAGCAACCTTGGGAATGCCAAAAACATTCAGTACTTC.

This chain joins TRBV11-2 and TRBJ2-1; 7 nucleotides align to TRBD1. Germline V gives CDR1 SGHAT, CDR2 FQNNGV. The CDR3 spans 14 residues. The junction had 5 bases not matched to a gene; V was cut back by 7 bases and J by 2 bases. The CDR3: CASTPDRAYNEQFF. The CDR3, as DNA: TGTGCCAGCACCCCAGACAGGGCCTACAATGAGCAGTTCTTC. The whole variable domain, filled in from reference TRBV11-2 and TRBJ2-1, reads EAGVAQSPRYKIIEKRQSVAFWCNPISGHATLYWYQQILGQGPKLLIQFQNNGVVDDSQLPKDRFSAERLKGVDSTLKIQPAKLEDSAVYLCASTPDRAYNEQFFGPGTRLTVL.

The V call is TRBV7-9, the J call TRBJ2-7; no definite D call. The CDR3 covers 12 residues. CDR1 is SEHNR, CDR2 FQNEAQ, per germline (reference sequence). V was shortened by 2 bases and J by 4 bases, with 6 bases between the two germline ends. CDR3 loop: CASSLTQYEQYF. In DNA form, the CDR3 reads TGTGCCAGCAGCTTAACGCAGTACGAGCAGTACTTC.

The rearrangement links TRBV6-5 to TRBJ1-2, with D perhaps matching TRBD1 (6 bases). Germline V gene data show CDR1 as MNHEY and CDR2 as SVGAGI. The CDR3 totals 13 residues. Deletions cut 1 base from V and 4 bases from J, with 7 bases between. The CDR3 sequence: CASSYWGLYGYTF. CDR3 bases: TGTGCCAGCAGTTACTGGGGGCTCTATGGCTACACCTTC.

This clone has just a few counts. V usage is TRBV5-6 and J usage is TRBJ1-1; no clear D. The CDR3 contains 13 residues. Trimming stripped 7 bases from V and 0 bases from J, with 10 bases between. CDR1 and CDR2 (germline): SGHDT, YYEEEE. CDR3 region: CASAREVNTEAFF. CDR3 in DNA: TGTGCCAGCGCCCGCGAGGTGAACACTGAAGCTTTCTTT.

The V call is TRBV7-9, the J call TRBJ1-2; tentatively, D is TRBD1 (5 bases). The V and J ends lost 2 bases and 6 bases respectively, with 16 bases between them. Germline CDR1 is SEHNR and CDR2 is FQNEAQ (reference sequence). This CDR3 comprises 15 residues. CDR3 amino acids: CASSLMAQVQHGYTF. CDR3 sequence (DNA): TGTGCCAGCAGCTTAATGGCACAGGTGCAACATGGCTACACCTTC.

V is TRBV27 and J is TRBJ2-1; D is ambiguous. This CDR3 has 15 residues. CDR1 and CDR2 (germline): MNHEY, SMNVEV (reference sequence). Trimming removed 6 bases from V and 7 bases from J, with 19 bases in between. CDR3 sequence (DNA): TGTGCCAGCAGCCTACTCCTGGGGTCGTTGAATGAGCAGTTCTTC. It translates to CASSLLLGSLNEQFF.

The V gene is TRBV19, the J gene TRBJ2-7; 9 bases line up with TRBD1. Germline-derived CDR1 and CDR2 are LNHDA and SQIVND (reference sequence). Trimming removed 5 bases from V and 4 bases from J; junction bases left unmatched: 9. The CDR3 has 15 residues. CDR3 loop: CASSFRDRGAYEQYF. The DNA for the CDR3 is TGTGCCAGTAGTTTCCGAGACAGGGGGGCTTACGAGCAGTACTTC.

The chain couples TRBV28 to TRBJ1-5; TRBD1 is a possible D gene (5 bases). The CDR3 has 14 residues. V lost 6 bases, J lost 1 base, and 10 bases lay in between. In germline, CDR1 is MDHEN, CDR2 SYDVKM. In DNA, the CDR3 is TGTGCCAGCAGCTTGGGGGGGAGCAATCAGCCCCAGCATTTT. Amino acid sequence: CASSLGGSNQPQHF.

CDR3 sequence reads: CASRTGGTSTDTQYF. DNA for the CDR3: TGTGCCAGCAGAACAGGGGGTACTAGCACAGATACGCAGTATTTT. The chain links TRBV6-5 to TRBJ2-3; 8 positions match TRBD1. Germline V gene lookup returns CDR1 MNHEY and CDR2 SVGAGI. The length of the CDR3 is 15 residues. V lost 6 bases to trimming and J lost 0 bases; unmatched junction nucleotides: 5.

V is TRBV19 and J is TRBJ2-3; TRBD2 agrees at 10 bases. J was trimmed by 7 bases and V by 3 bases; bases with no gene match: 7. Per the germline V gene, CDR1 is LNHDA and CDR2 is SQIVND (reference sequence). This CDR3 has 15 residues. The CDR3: CASSISWTSGNTQYF. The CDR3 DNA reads TGTGCCAGTAGTATTTCCTGGACTAGCGGAAATACGCAGTATTTT.

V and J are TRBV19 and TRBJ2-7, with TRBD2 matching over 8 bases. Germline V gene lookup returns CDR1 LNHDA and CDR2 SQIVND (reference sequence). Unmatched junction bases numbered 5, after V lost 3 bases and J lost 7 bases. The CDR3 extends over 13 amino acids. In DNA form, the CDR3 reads TGTGCCAGTAGTATGGGAGGGACTAGGGAGCAGTACTTC. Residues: CASSMGGTREQYF.

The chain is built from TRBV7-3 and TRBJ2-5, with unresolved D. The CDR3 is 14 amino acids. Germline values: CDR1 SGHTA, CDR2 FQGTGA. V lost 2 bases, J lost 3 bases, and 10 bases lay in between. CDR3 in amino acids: CASSLEVAEETQYF. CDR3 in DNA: TGTGCCAGCAGCTTAGAAGTAGCAGAAGAGACCCAGTACTTC.

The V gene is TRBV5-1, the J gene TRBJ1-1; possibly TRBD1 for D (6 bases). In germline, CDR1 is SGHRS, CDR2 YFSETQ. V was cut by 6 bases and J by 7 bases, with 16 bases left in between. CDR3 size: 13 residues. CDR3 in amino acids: CASKPWGADEAFF. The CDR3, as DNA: TGCGCCAGCAAACCCTGGGGGGCTGATGAAGCTTTCTTT. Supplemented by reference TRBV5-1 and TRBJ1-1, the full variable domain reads KAGVTQTPRYLIKTRGQQVTLSCSPISGHRSVSWYQQTPGQGLQFLFEYFSETQRNKGNFPGRFSGRQFSNSRSEMNVSTLELGDSALYLCASKPWGADEAFFGQGTRLTVV.